Below are 5 T cell receptor beta chains sequenced from a single sample in a study of blood T cells in healthy people across ages. It was with a sample-barcoded 5' primer and a J-beta primer mix that a second PCR of roughly 7 to 12 cycles was run. TCRdb fed the 5' RACE reads into MiXCR, producing one record per CDR3 protein. The sample lists hundreds of thousands of distinct CDR3 sequences; roughly 20% were seen once. Sequencing was performed on blood. Source of these receptors: a man aged 65 to 85 in good health.

V gene TRBV28 combines with J gene TRBJ1-2, with TRBD1 as a possible D gene (5 bases). Germline values: CDR1 MDHEN, CDR2 SYDVKM. V lost 5 bases and J lost 6, with 10 bases in between. The CDR3 has 12 amino acids. CDR3: CASSPGHDGYTF. In nucleotides, the CDR3 is TGTGCCAGCAGTCCAGGACACGATGGCTACACCTTC.

This clonotype was seen only a few times. It may be a read error: a sequence one base away is much more abundant. The chain recombines TRBV20-1 with TRBJ2-1; D may match TRBD1 or TRBD2 (5 bases each). Germline V CDR1 and CDR2: DFQATT, SNEGSKA (reference sequence). The CDR3 is 13 residues long. The CDR3 nucleotides are TGCAGTGCTAGAAGGGACCCCTACGATGAGCAGTTCTTC. Protein: CSARRDPYDEQFF.

The table lists this clonotype with many counts. CDR3 in DNA: TGTGCCAGCACCGGGACAACAACTAATGAAAAACTGTTTTTT. Translated, it gives CASTGTTTNEKLFF. The rearrangement joins TRBV7-9 to TRBJ1-4; TRBD1 is a possible D gene (6 bases). V shed 7 bases and J shed 0 bases, with 9 bases lying between them. This CDR3 is 14 amino acids long. Germline V gives CDR1 SEHNR, CDR2 FQNEAQ (reference sequence). Full variable domain (remainder filled in from reference TRBV7-9 and TRBJ1-4): DTGVSQNPRHKITKRGQNVTFRCDPISEHNRLYWYRQTLGQGPEFLTYFQNEAQLEKSRLLSDRFSAERPKGSFSTLEIQRTEQGDSAMYLCASTGTTTNEKLFFGSGTQLSVL.

The chain carries TRBV7-9 and TRBJ2-5; D gene ambiguous. Germline CDR1 SEHNR, CDR2 FQNEAQ (reference sequence). This CDR3 region has 15 residues. V dropped 5 bases and J dropped 2 bases, with 15 bases sitting between them. The CDR3 spells CASSRMGPIQETQYF. In nucleotides, the CDR3 is TGTGCCAGCAGCCGGATGGGCCCTATACAAGAGACCCAGTACTTC. Full variable domain (outside the CDR3, taken from reference TRBV7-9 and TRBJ2-5): DTGVSQNPRHKITKRGQNVTFRCDPISEHNRLYWYRQTLGQGPEFLTYFQNEAQLEKSRLLSDRFSAERPKGSFSTLEIQRTEQGDSAMYLCASSRMGPIQETQYFGPGTRLLVL.

The CDR3 DNA reads as TGTGCCAGCAGCCAACAACTAGCGGGAGGGGAGACCCAGTACTTC. Its protein product is CASSQQLAGGETQYF. The chain links TRBV14 to TRBJ2-5; the match to TRBD2 covers 13 bases. Germline lookup yields CDR1 SGHDN and CDR2 FVKESK. This CDR3 contains 15 residues. With V trimmed by 2 bases and J by 5 bases, 2 bases remained unmatched.